These 17 T cell receptor beta chains share one sample of origin, sequenced in a study of CD8 T cells in ankylosing spondylitis. Study conclusions and caveats: One TCR beta motif, made up of about 8 highly homologous variants, appeared characteristic of ankylosing spondylitis blood.

Antigens for these TCRs are unknown. Via MiXCR, TCRdb re-called the 5' RACE reads, giving one row per CDR3 protein. The sample has 350,000 or so distinct CDR3 sequences; 7% to 9% are singletons. Material: blood, either unsorted or a sorted T cell fraction (not recorded which). These receptors were obtained from a male donor with ankylosing spondylitis.

This clonotype was seen repeatedly, ten times or more. The chain recombines TRBV6-1 with TRBJ1-1, with TRBD1 matching 8 bases. Germline CDR1 is MNHNS and CDR2 is SASEGT. The V and J ends lost 5 bases and 6 bases, in that order; junction bases with no gene match: 5. The CDR3 runs to 13 residues. DNA for the CDR3: TGTGCCAGCAGTCAGGGGGCCGTTTCTGAAGCTTTCTTT. This codes for CASSQGAVSEAFF.

The chain combines TRBV27 with TRBJ1-2; D perhaps matches TRBD1 (5 bases). CDR1 is MNHEY and CDR2 is SMNVEV in the germline V gene (reference sequence). CDR3 length: 12 residues. The V end was cut by 8 bases, the J end by 3 bases, with 10 bases between. CDR3: CASGAGDYGYTF. The DNA for the CDR3 is TGTGCCAGCGGGGCGGGGGACTATGGCTACACCTTC.

At least ten counts were recorded for this clonotype. The V and J genes are TRBV5-6 and TRBJ1-5, with 7 bases fitting TRBD1. The CDR3 loop spans 15 amino acids. Trimming at V came to 4 bases and at J to 3 bases, leaving 7 bases not matched to a gene. CDR1 is SGHDT and CDR2 is YYEEEE in the germline V gene. The CDR3 region has the DNA TGTGCCAGCAGCCGGCAGGGGGAGTTCAATCAGCCCCAGCATTTT. Its translation is CASSRQGEFNQPQHF.

This chain joins TRBV28 and TRBJ1-2, with 7 bases matching TRBD1. The V and J ends lost 3 bases and 7 bases, in that order; junction bases with no gene match: 8. CDR3 length: 14 amino acids. Per the germline V gene, CDR1 is MDHEN and CDR2 is SYDVKM. CDR3 in amino acids: CASSFVGGAFGYTF. The CDR3, as DNA: TGTGCCAGCAGTTTTGTAGGGGGCGCTTTTGGCTACACCTTC.

This clonotype was recorded a few times. V gene TRBV5-1 combines with J gene TRBJ2-3; tentative D call: TRBD2 (5 bases). Trimming left V 1 base short and J 1 base short, with 10 bases between. The CDR3 runs to 15 residues. CDR1 SGHRS and CDR2 YFSETQ come from the germline V gene. The CDR3, as DNA: TGCGCCAGCAGCTTGACGGGGTTCGGCACAGATACGCAGTATTTT. This codes for CASSLTGFGTDTQYF.

This clonotype came up many times. In DNA form, the CDR3 reads TGCAGCGTTGTCCTAGCGGGAGGGTATGAGCAGTTCTTC. It yields the protein CSVVLAGGYEQFF. The chain combines TRBV29-1 with TRBJ2-1; 12 nucleotides agree with TRBD2. Trimming removed 4 bases from V and 8 bases from J; junction bases left unmatched: 3. Germline assignment: CDR1 SQVTM and CDR2 ANQGSEA. The CDR3 extends over 13 amino acids.

The chain links TRBV7-3 to TRBJ2-7; 7 bases match TRBD1. Germline V gene lookup returns CDR1 SGHTA and CDR2 FQGTGA. This CDR3 is built from 14 residues. The V segment lost 0 bases and the J segment 4 bases; nucleotides outside the gene matches: 3. In nucleotides, the CDR3 is TGTGCCAGCAGCTTAACAGGGGGCGTTTACGAGCAGTACTTC. It codes for CASSLTGGVYEQYF.

The chain joins TRBV18 to TRBJ2-5; TRBD1 is a possible D gene (5 bases). The length of the CDR3 is 15 residues. Germline V gene lookup returns CDR1 KGHSH and CDR2 LQKENI. V was trimmed by 5 bases and J by 6 bases, leaving 19 bases between them. CDR3 sequence (DNA): TGTGCCAGCTCATCGTTTTACAGGACCCCCCAGACCCAGTACTTC. As protein: CASSSFYRTPQTQYF.

The chain carries TRBV29-1 and TRBJ2-3; D ambiguous. V dropped 2 bases and J dropped 4 bases, with 10 bases sitting between them. Looked up from germline, CDR1 is SQVTM and CDR2 is ANQGSEA. The CDR3 loop spans 13 amino acids. CDR3 amino acids: CSVETPDPDTQYF. The CDR3 DNA reads as TGCAGCGTTGAAACCCCCGACCCAGATACGCAGTATTTT.

The rearrangement uses TRBV20-1 and TRBJ1-4; D is unresolved. The V end was cut by 2 bases, the J end by 0 bases, with 10 bases between. Per germline, CDR1 DFQATT and CDR2 SNEGSKA (reference sequence). The CDR3 contains 15 residues. The chain's CDR3 is CSARRLTATNEKLFF. As DNA, the CDR3 is TGCAGTGCTAGAAGGCTGACCGCAACTAATGAAAAACTGTTTTTT.

This clonotype appeared a few times. This chain joins TRBV28 and TRBJ2-3; no definite D call. Trimming removed 4 bases at V and 6 bases at J, with 8 bases between. The CDR3 has 12 residues. Germline V CDR1 and CDR2: MDHEN, SYDVKM. This chain's CDR3 is CASSSFGDTQYF. CDR3 in DNA: TGTGCCAGCAGTTCTTTTGGCGATACGCAGTATTTT.

This clonotype was seen more than once but under ten times. In nucleotides, the CDR3 is TGTGCCAGCAGTCCCACAACAGGGTTCTGGGAGCAGTACTTC. Encoded protein: CASSPTTGFWEQYF. The chain carries TRBV28 and TRBJ2-7; possibly TRBD1 for D (6 bases). CDR3 length: 14 residues. V was pared by 5 bases and J by 7 bases, with 18 bases between. Germline V gene lookup returns CDR1 MDHEN and CDR2 SYDVKM.

The chain is built from TRBV5-1 and TRBJ2-3; the match to TRBD2 covers 10 bases. This CDR3 has 18 residues. Germline V CDR1 and CDR2: SGHRS, YFSETQ. The ends lost 0 bases at V and 1 base at J; junction bases unmatched: 8. CDR3 bases: TGCGCCAGCAGCTTGGCTCTAGCGGGAGCCGTTGGCACAGATACGCAGTATTTT. It encodes CASSLALAGAVGTDTQYF.

This clonotype was seen repeatedly, ten times or more. This chain links TRBV7-8 with TRBJ2-2; D uncertain. This CDR3 contains 14 residues. The V gene lost 4 bases and the J gene lost 1 base, with 7 bases spanning the gap. The germline V gene has CDR1 SGHVS and CDR2 FQNEAQ. The CDR3 nucleotides read TGTGCCAGCAGCTATTCATTGAACACCGGGGAGCTGTTTTTT. Its translation: CASSYSLNTGELFF.

This clonotype was detected a few times. The V gene is TRBV9, the J gene TRBJ2-4; 8 bases agree with TRBD1. CDR3 length: 16 amino acids. CDR1 and CDR2 from the germline V gene are SGDLS and YYNGEE. V gave up 4 bases and J gave up 3 bases; unmatched junction bases: 9. The CDR3 DNA reads TGTGCCAGCAGCCCTCAGGACAGGGAACGCAAAAACATTCAGTACTTC. Protein product: CASSPQDRERKNIQYF.

This chain uses TRBV20-1 with TRBJ2-1; possibly TRBD2 for D (6 bases). Germline V gives CDR1 DFQATT, CDR2 SNEGSKA (reference sequence). V dropped 7 bases and J dropped 5 bases, with 15 bases sitting between them. This CDR3 region has 13 residues. Written as DNA, the CDR3 is TGCAGTGTCGGCGGGATATTAGACAATGAGCAGTTCTTC. Protein product: CSVGGILDNEQFF.

This clonotype was observed a handful of times. The chain recombines TRBV11-2 with TRBJ2-6; maybe TRBD1 (6 bases). This CDR3 spans 20 amino acids. Trimming shortened V by 3 bases and J by 0 bases, and 21 bases separated the two germline ends. Per the germline V gene, CDR1 is SGHAT and CDR2 is FQNNGV. CDR3 region: CASSFFAGDRFISGANVLTF. CDR3 DNA: TGTGCCAGCAGCTTTTTTGCAGGGGATCGCTTTATCTCTGGGGCCAACGTCCTGACTTTC.